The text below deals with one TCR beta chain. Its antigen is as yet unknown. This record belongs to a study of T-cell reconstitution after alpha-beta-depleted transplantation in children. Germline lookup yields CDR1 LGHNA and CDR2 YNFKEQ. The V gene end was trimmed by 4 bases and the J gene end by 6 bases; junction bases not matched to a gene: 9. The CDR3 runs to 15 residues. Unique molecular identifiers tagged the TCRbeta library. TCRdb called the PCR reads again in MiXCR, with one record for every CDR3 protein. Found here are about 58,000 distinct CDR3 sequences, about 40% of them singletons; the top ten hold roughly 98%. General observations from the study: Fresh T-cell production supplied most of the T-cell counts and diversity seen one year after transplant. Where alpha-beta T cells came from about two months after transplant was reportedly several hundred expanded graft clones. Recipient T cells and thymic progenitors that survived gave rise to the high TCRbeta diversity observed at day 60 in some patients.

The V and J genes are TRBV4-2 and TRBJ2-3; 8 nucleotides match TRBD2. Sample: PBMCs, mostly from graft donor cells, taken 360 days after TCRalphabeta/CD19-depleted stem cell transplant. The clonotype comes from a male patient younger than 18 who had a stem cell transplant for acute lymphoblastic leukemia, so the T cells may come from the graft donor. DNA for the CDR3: TGTGCCAGCAGCCCCCTCCCGGGAGGGGGGGATACGCAGTATTTT. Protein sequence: CASSPLPGGGDTQYF.